The next 24 T cell receptor beta chains were all read from a single sample in a study of beta chain features in type 1 diabetes. General study results and limits: Type 1 diabetes patients had moderately but significantly shorter TCRB CDR3s in all four CD4+ subsets.

Sequenced material consisted of expressed TCRB transcripts (all of the isolated RNA was reverse transcribed). Produced via immunoSEQ multiplex PCR; TCRdb's table is partial and in-frame only. The profile shows roughly 150,000 clones, roughly 60% of them singletons. These TCRs are of unknown antigen specificity. The sequenced sample consisted of naive CD4+ T cells from blood. The receptors stem from a man in his thirties or forties with type 1 diabetes.

Here the CDR3 reads CASSLVERYEQYF. DNA of the CDR3: TGTGCCAGCAGCTTAGTAGAGAGGTACGAGCAGTACTTC. The gene calls are TRBV7-8 and TRBJ2-7; the D is unclear. Trimming removed 1 base at V and 4 bases at J, with 8 bases between. This CDR3 comprises 13 residues. In germline, CDR1 is SGHVS, CDR2 FQNEAQ.

V and J are TRBV7-9 and TRBJ2-3; either TRBD1 or TRBD2 may supply D (6 bases each). Germline lookup yields CDR1 SEHNR and CDR2 FQNEAQ (reference sequence). The CDR3 spans 14 residues. Trimming removed 0 bases from V and 6 bases from J, with 10 bases in between. CDR3 sequence: CASSLAGGQDTQYF. The DNA for the CDR3 is TGTGCCAGCAGCTTAGCGGGGGGCCAGGATACGCAGTATTTT.

In regard to this clone: Compared with germline, one end of the junction differs, possibly owing to a read error. This chain connects TRBV27 to TRBJ2-3; TRBD1 might be the D (5 bases). CDR1 is MNHEY, CDR2 SMNVEV, per germline (reference sequence). The CDR3 is 14 residues long. The CDR3 DNA sequence: TGTGCCAGCAGTTTAGGCCAGGGCACGGATACGCAGTATTTT. This encodes CASSLGQGTDTQYF.

The chain uses TRBV29-1 and TRBJ1-2, with 7 bases aligning to TRBD1. Germline V gene data show CDR1 as SQVTM and CDR2 as ANQGSEA. The CDR3 runs to 14 residues. V gave up 7 bases and J gave up 1 base; unmatched junction bases: 9. The CDR3 spells CSGLRQGINYGYTF. As DNA, the CDR3 is TGCAGCGGTCTACGACAGGGTATTAACTATGGCTACACCTTC.

This clone came up once. The chain is built from TRBV14 and TRBJ2-3, with a tentative D call TRBD2 (6 bases). The germline V gene has CDR1 SGHDN and CDR2 FVKESK. The ends were cut back, 2 bases at V and 2 bases at J, with 8 bases in the middle. The CDR3 runs 14 residues. The CDR3 protein is CASSQSRDTDTQYF. DNA for the CDR3: TGTGCCAGCAGCCAATCGCGGGACACAGATACGCAGTATTTT.

The V call is TRBV9, the J call TRBJ2-5, with 12 bases aligning to TRBD1. From germline, CDR1 is SGDLS and CDR2 YYNGEE. V lost 2 bases and J lost 4; bases outside the gene matches: 6. The CDR3 covers 16 residues. The CDR3 DNA reads as TGTGCCAGCAGCGTCGGGACAGGGGGCGTGGGAGAGACCCAGTACTTC. Its translation: CASSVGTGGVGETQYF.

The V and J genes are TRBV18 and TRBJ2-7, with TRBD1 matching 8 bases. The CDR3 totals 15 residues. J was trimmed by 6 bases and V by 3 bases; bases with no gene match: 10. Germline values: CDR1 KGHSH, CDR2 LQKENI. This CDR3 is CASSPRVRGLSEQYF. DNA for the CDR3: TGTGCCAGCTCACCTCGTGTCAGGGGGCTAAGCGAGCAGTACTTC.

The genes are TRBV30 and TRBJ2-1; D possibly corresponds to TRBD2 (5 bases). V was clipped by 1 base and J by 1 base, with 8 bases between them. Per the germline V gene, CDR1 is GTSNPN and CDR2 is SVGIG (reference sequence). The CDR3 extends over 14 amino acids. Written as DNA, the CDR3 is TGTGCCTGGAGTGGAGGGTGGTCCTACAATGAGCAGTTCTTC. Translated: CAWSGGWSYNEQFF.

V usage is TRBV4-3 and J usage is TRBJ2-7; 10 nucleotides align to TRBD1. CDR3 length: 15 amino acids. V lost 0 bases to trimming and J lost 4 bases; unmatched junction nucleotides: 3. Germline CDR1 reads LGHNA; CDR2 reads YSLEER. CDR3 DNA: TGCGCCAGCAGCCAAGATGTGGGACAGGGGTACGAGCAGTACTTC. Its translation is CASSQDVGQGYEQYF.

The J gene is TRBJ2-2, the V gene TRBV11-2, with D perhaps matching TRBD1 or TRBD2 (5 bases each). The CDR3 runs to 15 residues. Germline V CDR1 and CDR2: SGHAT, FQNNGV. Between the trimmed V and J ends, which lost 5 bases and 7 bases, there was a span of 17 bases. In DNA form, the CDR3 reads TGTGCCAGCAGCAACCCCACCGGGACCCTCGGGGAGCTGTTTTTT. It specifies CASSNPTGTLGELFF.

The V and J genes are TRBV29-1 and TRBJ2-2; a weak D match, TRBD2 (5 bases). The CDR3 extends over 15 amino acids. V was shortened by 7 bases and J by 0 bases, with 15 bases between the two germline ends. Germline-derived CDR1 and CDR2 are SQVTM and ANQGSEA. CDR3 loop: CSAGSDSSNTGELFF. In nucleotides, the CDR3 is TGCAGCGCCGGATCGGACTCATCGAACACCGGGGAGCTGTTTTTT.

Notes on this clone: This specimen includes other DNA sequences encoding the same CDR3. The V and J genes are TRBV5-6 and TRBJ1-6; 10 nucleotides agree with TRBD1. CDR1 SGHDT and CDR2 YYEEEE come from the germline V gene. The CDR3 sequence is 14 residues long. The V segment lost 4 bases and the J segment 10 bases; nucleotides outside the gene matches: 5. The CDR3 is CASSLGQGNSPLHF. The CDR3 coding sequence is TGTGCCAGCAGCCTGGGACAGGGGAACTCACCCCTCCACTTT. Looking up the rest from reference TRBV5-6 and TRBJ1-6 gives the full variable domain: DAGVTQSPTHLIKTRGQQVTLRCSPKSGHDTVSWYQQALGQGPQFIFQYYEEEERQRGNFPDRFSGHQFPNYSSELNVNALLLGDSALYLCASSLGQGNSPLHFGNGTRLTVT.

The table lists this clone with a few counts. V is TRBV30 and J is TRBJ1-6; tentatively, D is TRBD1 (5 bases). Germline assignment: CDR1 GTSNPN and CDR2 SVGIG (reference sequence). Trimming removed 4 bases from V and 8 bases from J, with 12 bases in between. The CDR3 has 13 amino acids. The CDR3 spells CAWKMTGDSPLHF. The CDR3 nucleotides are TGTGCCTGGAAAATGACGGGGGATTCACCCCTCCACTTT. The full variable domain, in which reference TRBV30 and TRBJ1-6 provide the parts outside the CDR3, is SQTIHQWPATLVQPVGSPLSLECTVEGTSNPNLYWYRQAAGRGLQLLFYSVGIGQISSEVPQNLSASRPQDRQFILSSKKLLLSDSGFYLCAWKMTGDSPLHFGNGTRLTVT.

This chain links TRBV9 with TRBJ2-5; D not certain. Germline V gene lookup returns CDR1 SGDLS and CDR2 YYNGEE. The ends were cut back, 1 base at V and 3 bases at J, with 10 bases in the middle. The CDR3 covers 14 residues. The CDR3 sequence: CASSVKIGEETQYF. CDR3 coding DNA: TGTGCCAGCAGCGTAAAAATTGGGGAAGAGACCCAGTACTTC.

The CDR3 bases are TGTGCCACCAGCAGAGTGGACAGTCAAGAGACCCAGTACTTC. Translated: CATSRVDSQETQYF. The gene calls are TRBV15 and TRBJ2-5; D is possibly TRBD1 (6 bases). This CDR3 is built from 14 residues. Germline CDR1 and CDR2: LNHNV and YYDKDF (reference sequence). Between the trimmed V and J ends, which lost 1 base and 2 bases, there was a span of 8 bases. Based on the CDR3 plus reference TRBV15 and TRBJ2-5, the full variable domain is DAMVIQNPRYQVTQFGKPVTLSCSQTLNHNVMYWYQQKSSQAPKLLFHYYDKDFNNEADTPDNFQSRRPNTSFCFLDIRSPGLGDTAMYLCATSRVDSQETQYFGPGTRLLVL.

A few counts support this clone. The rearrangement links TRBV30 to TRBJ2-5; D is possibly TRBD1 (5 bases). Germline loops: CDR1 GTSNPN, CDR2 SVGIG (reference sequence). V was trimmed by 2 bases and J by 7 bases, leaving 14 bases between them. The CDR3 runs to 13 residues. This chain's CDR3 is CAWSRAGPGTQYF. The DNA of the CDR3 is TGTGCCTGGAGTCGCGCAGGGCCAGGGACCCAGTACTTC. Full variable domain (rest looked up from reference TRBV30 and TRBJ2-5): SQTIHQWPATLVQPVGSPLSLECTVEGTSNPNLYWYRQAAGRGLQLLFYSVGIGQISSEVPQNLSASRPQDRQFILSSKKLLLSDSGFYLCAWSRAGPGTQYFGPGTRLLVL.

This chain joins TRBV9 and TRBJ2-2; D ambiguous. Looked up from germline, CDR1 is SGDLS and CDR2 is YYNGEE. The CDR3 spans 13 residues. Between the trimmed V and J ends, which lost 0 bases and 5 bases, there was a span of 5 bases. For the CDR3, the DNA is TGTGCCAGCAGCGTAGATCCGACCGGGGAGCTGTTTTTT. Amino acid sequence: CASSVDPTGELFF.

This chain joins TRBV21-1 and TRBJ2-3; the listed D gene, TRBD1, was not tested against the DNA. TRBV21-1 has pseudogene status. The CDR3 length is 16 residues. The CDR3 DNA is TGTGCCAGCAGCAAGTACACAGGAGCTAGCACAGATACGCAGTATTTT. Protein: CASSKYTGASTDTQYF.

The chain carries TRBV7-9 and TRBJ2-2, with 8 positions matching TRBD2. This CDR3 spans 14 amino acids. The V gene end was trimmed by 11 bases and the J gene end by 6 bases; junction bases not matched to a gene: 11. Per the germline V gene, CDR1 is SEHNR and CDR2 is FQNEAQ (reference sequence). CDR3 in amino acids: CAGGSGVPAGELFF. CDR3 sequence (DNA): TGTGCCGGAGGTAGCGGGGTACCGGCCGGGGAGCTGTTTTTT.

This clone was recorded a few times. The chain carries TRBV29-1 and TRBJ1-5; D is unresolved. This CDR3 region has 13 residues. V lost 3 bases and J lost 0, with 6 bases in between. CDR1 and CDR2 (germline): SQVTM, ANQGSEA. CDR3 DNA sequence: TGCAGCGTTGAGGAAAATAGCAATCAGCCCCAGCATTTT. Translated, it gives CSVEENSNQPQHF.

The genes are TRBV25-1 and TRBJ1-4; weak D call: TRBD1 (5 bases). From germline, CDR1 is MGHDK and CDR2 SYGVNS. This CDR3 contains 14 residues. V gave up 6 bases and J gave up 8 bases, with 16 bases separating them. The CDR3 sequence: CASSPGFIEEKLFF. The CDR3 DNA reads TGTGCCAGCAGCCCAGGGTTTATTGAAGAAAAACTGTTTTTT. Based on the CDR3 plus reference TRBV25-1 and TRBJ1-4, the full variable domain is EADIYQTPRYLVIGTGKKITLECSQTMGHDKMYWYQQDPGMELHLIHYSYGVNSTEKGDLSSESTVSRIRTEHFPLTLESARPSHTSQYLCASSPGFIEEKLFFGSGTQLSVL.

CDR3 nucleotides: TGTGCCAGCAGTTTATCACAAGCTCTGCGGGAGACCCAGTACTTC. Translation: CASSLSQALRETQYF. The J gene is TRBJ2-5, the V gene TRBV27, with D hard to call. V was cut by 0 bases and J by 5 bases, with 13 bases left in between. The CDR3 consists of 15 residues. Germline CDR1 reads MNHEY; CDR2 reads SMNVEV (reference sequence).

The V gene is TRBV30, the J gene TRBJ1-5; D possibly corresponds to TRBD1 (6 bases). The V gene's germline CDR1 is GTSNPN and CDR2 SVGIG (reference sequence). V lost 5 bases and J lost 3, with 8 bases in between. The CDR3 spans 12 residues. The CDR3 region is CAWQGLNQPQHF. In DNA form, the CDR3 reads TGTGCCTGGCAGGGGCTCAATCAGCCCCAGCATTTT.

V is TRBV29-1 and J is TRBJ2-5; D may be TRBD1 or TRBD2 (5 bases each). CDR1 is SQVTM, CDR2 ANQGSEA, per germline. V lost 4 bases and J lost 4, with 16 bases in between. The CDR3 totals 14 residues. CDR3 protein: CSVAGTNQRETQYF. CDR3 in DNA: TGCAGCGTTGCCGGGACCAATCAACGAGAGACCCAGTACTTC.